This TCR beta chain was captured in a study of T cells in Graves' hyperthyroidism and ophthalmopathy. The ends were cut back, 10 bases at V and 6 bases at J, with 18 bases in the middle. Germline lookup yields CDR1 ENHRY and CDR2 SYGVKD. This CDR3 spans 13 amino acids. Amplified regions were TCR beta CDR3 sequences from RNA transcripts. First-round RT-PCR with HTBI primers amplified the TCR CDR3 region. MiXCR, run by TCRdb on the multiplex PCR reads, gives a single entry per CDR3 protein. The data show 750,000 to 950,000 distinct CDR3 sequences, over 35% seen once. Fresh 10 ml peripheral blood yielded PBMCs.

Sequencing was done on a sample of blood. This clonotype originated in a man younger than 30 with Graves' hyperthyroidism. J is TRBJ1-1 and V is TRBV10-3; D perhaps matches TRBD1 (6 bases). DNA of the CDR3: TGTGCCAGCACCCGACCCACAGGGCCTGAAGCTTTCTTT. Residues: CASTRPTGPEAFF.